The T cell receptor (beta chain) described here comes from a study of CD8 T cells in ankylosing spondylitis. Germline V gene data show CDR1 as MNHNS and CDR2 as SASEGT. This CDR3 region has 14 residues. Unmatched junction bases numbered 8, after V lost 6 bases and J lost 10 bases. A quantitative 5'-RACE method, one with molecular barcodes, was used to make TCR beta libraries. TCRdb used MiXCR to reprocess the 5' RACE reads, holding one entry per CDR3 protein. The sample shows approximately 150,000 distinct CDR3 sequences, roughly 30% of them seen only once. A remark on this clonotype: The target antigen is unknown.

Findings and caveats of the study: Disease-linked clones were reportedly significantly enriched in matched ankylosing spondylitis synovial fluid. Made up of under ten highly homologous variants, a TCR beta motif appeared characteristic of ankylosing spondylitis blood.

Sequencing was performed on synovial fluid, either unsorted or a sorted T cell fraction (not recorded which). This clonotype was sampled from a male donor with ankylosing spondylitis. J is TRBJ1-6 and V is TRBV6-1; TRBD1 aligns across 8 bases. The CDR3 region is CASRINRGDSPLHF. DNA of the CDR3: TGTGCCAGCAGGATCAACAGGGGGGACTCACCCCTCCACTTT.